Below, 3 T cell receptor beta chains from the same sample are listed, as sequenced in a study of vaccination effects on CD4 cells after COVID-19. Sequencing followed a ViraFEST assay step that expanded antigen-specific CD4+ T cells with viral peptide pools. Scientists isolated CD4+ T cells after an approximately 10-day culture period ended. Infection dated between March and December 2020, before the Alpha, Beta and Delta variants reached the United States. These receptors have no identified antigens. Produced via immunoSEQ multiplex PCR; TCRdb's table is partial and in-frame only. The sample consists of around 53,000 clones, around 82% of them appearing once. Source: CD4+ T cells from PBMCs cultured with HIV peptides, taken before COVID-19 vaccination. Regarding subset: HIV-1 Nef peptide pool negative control/reference culture. The receptors were sampled from a human donor who had a prior SARS-CoV-2 infection.

The chain employs TRBV5-1 and TRBJ2-7; 8 nucleotides agree with TRBD1. Germline V lookup: CDR1 SGHRS, CDR2 YFSETQ. V shed 3 bases, J shed 3 bases, and the junction held 8 bases outside the gene matches. CDR3 length: 15 residues. The CDR3 spells CASSWSTGEGYEQYF. CDR3 DNA: TGCGCCAGCAGCTGGTCGACAGGGGAAGGCTACGAGCAGTACTTC. Full variable domain (missing parts from reference TRBV5-1 and TRBJ2-7): KAGVTQTPRYLIKTRGQQVTLSCSPISGHRSVSWYQQTPGQGLQFLFEYFSETQRNKGNFPGRFSGRQFSNSRSEMNVSTLELGDSALYLCASSWSTGEGYEQYFGPGTRLTVT.

The chain carries TRBV4-2 and TRBJ2-2; no clear D gene. Germline CDR1 is LGHNA and CDR2 is YNFKEQ. The CDR3 totals 16 residues. V lost 1 base and J lost 0, with 9 bases in between. The DNA of the CDR3 is TGTGCCAGCAGCCAAGTGGCCAGAGCGAACACCGGGGAGCTGTTTTTT. Translated: CASSQVARANTGELFF.

V usage is TRBV5-1 and J usage is TRBJ1-4; the match to TRBD1 covers 9 bases. V trimming: 4 bases; J trimming: 8 bases; junction bases outside the gene matches: 6. Looked up from germline, CDR1 is SGHRS and CDR2 is YFSETQ. The CDR3 contains 14 residues. The CDR3 protein is CASSLQGAQEKLFF. The CDR3 nucleotides are TGCGCCAGCAGCCTACAGGGGGCGCAGGAAAAACTGTTTTTT. Full variable domain (rest looked up from reference TRBV5-1 and TRBJ1-4): KAGVTQTPRYLIKTRGQQVTLSCSPISGHRSVSWYQQTPGQGLQFLFEYFSETQRNKGNFPGRFSGRQFSNSRSEMNVSTLELGDSALYLCASSLQGAQEKLFFGSGTQLSVL.